The 18 T cell receptor beta chains given below trace back to one sample, sequenced in a study of early T cells in non-severe SARS-CoV-2 infection. TCRdb ran MiXCR on the 5' RACE reads and lists one entry per CDR3 protein. The sample holds tens of thousands of distinct CDR3 sequences, about 8.6% seen once. The source material was whole blood. Source of these receptors: an adult who was a healthcare worker with PCR-confirmed SARS-CoV-2 infection or an uninfected control (not recorded which).

This clonotype was counted only a few times. This chain links TRBV11-2 with TRBJ2-1; TRBD1 might be the D (6 bases). Trimming left V 5 bases short and J 5 bases short, with 16 bases between. The CDR3 is 15 amino acids. Germline lookup yields CDR1 SGHAT and CDR2 FQNNGV. CDR3 loop: CASSQGQGRNNEQFF. CDR3 coding DNA: TGTGCCAGCAGCCAAGGGCAGGGGCGAAACAATGAGCAGTTCTTC. Filled out from reference TRBV11-2 and TRBJ2-1, the complete variable domain reads EAGVAQSPRYKIIEKRQSVAFWCNPISGHATLYWYQQILGQGPKLLIQFQNNGVVDDSQLPKDRFSAERLKGVDSTLKIQPAKLEDSAVYLCASSQGQGRNNEQFFGPGTRLTVL.

The chain employs TRBV5-6 and TRBJ2-3, with 11 bases matching TRBD1. The CDR3 length is 17 residues. CDR1 is SGHDT and CDR2 is YYEEEE in the germline V gene. J lost 4 bases, V lost 0 bases, and 7 bases had no gene match. As DNA, the CDR3 is TGTGCCAGCAGCTTGGACCGGACAGGGGGCGGGTCAGATACGCAGTATTTT. Translated, it gives CASSLDRTGGGSDTQYF. The whole variable domain, filled in from reference TRBV5-6 and TRBJ2-3, reads DAGVTQSPTHLIKTRGQQVTLRCSPKSGHDTVSWYQQALGQGPQFIFQYYEEEERQRGNFPDRFSGHQFPNYSSELNVNALLLGDSALYLCASSLDRTGGGSDTQYFGPGTRLTVL.

This clonotype was recorded many times. The chain links TRBV4-3 to TRBJ1-6; D is unclear. Deletions cut 0 bases from V and 9 bases from J, with 12 bases between. The CDR3 is made up of 15 amino acids. CDR1 is LGHNA, CDR2 YSLEER, per germline. The CDR3 DNA sequence: TGCGCCAGCAGCCAAGAAGGCCGTACGGGTTCACCCCTCCACTTT. It translates to CASSQEGRTGSPLHF.

This clonotype was detected ten times or more. This rearrangement joins TRBV4-3 to TRBJ1-1; TRBD1 matches at 10 bases. Unmatched junction bases numbered 8, after V lost 0 bases and J lost 7 bases. Germline loops: CDR1 LGHNA, CDR2 YSLEER. CDR3 length: 16 amino acids. The CDR3 nucleotides are TGCGCCAGCAGCCAAGATGGGGGACAGGGGAATAGTGAAGCTTTCTTT. This sequence encodes CASSQDGGQGNSEAFF.

There are a few counts of this clonotype. The CDR3 nucleotides read TGTGCCACCAGCGGACCTAATTCACCCCTCCACTTT. Translation: CATSGPNSPLHF. The rearrangement joins TRBV24-1 to TRBJ1-6; D is ambiguous. Germline lookup yields CDR1 KGHDR and CDR2 SFDVKD. V gave up 7 bases and J gave up 6 bases, with 6 bases separating them. The CDR3 is 12 amino acids.

This clonotype appeared a few times. The V call is TRBV5-1, the J call TRBJ1-1; D not certain. The length of the CDR3 is 15 residues. The germline V and J ends were trimmed by 3 bases and 0 bases, with 12 bases remaining between them. Germline loops: CDR1 SGHRS, CDR2 YFSETQ. The CDR3 nucleotides are TGCGCCAGCAGCTCGGGAGGCAGCGTGAACACTGAAGCTTTCTTT. Translation: CASSSGGSVNTEAFF.

This clonotype was counted only a few times. The CDR3 loop reads CSARDQPGGYETQYF. Here the CDR3 DNA reads TGCAGTGCTAGAGATCAGCCAGGGGGCTACGAGACCCAGTACTTC. The chain combines TRBV20-1 with TRBJ2-5, with 8 positions matching TRBD1. The germline gives CDR1 DFQATT, CDR2 SNEGSKA (reference sequence). The CDR3 length is 15 residues. The ends lost 0 bases at V and 5 bases at J; junction bases unmatched: 8.

In its sample, this clonotype was seen many times. The rearrangement joins TRBV20-1 to TRBJ2-5; D may be TRBD2 (6 bases). The germline gives CDR1 DFQATT, CDR2 SNEGSKA (reference sequence). Deletions cut 3 bases from V and 5 bases from J, with 13 bases between. The CDR3 runs 13 residues. The CDR3 region is CSARLSAGETQYF. As DNA, the CDR3 is TGCAGTGCTAGGCTCTCGGCGGGGGAGACCCAGTACTTC.

This clonotype has only a few counts. CDR3 in amino acids: CAIFCRNEQFF. The CDR3 bases are TGTGCCATCTTCTGTCGCAATGAGCAGTTCTTC. The chain uses TRBV21-1 and TRBJ2-1; the D call in the table, TRBD1, was not verified against the DNA. TRBV21-1 is classified as a pseudogene. There are 11 residues in the CDR3.

The sample holds many counts of this clonotype. The rearrangement links TRBV9 to TRBJ2-1; D is unclear. Germline loops: CDR1 SGDLS, CDR2 YYNGEE. The CDR3 is made up of 8 amino acids. V dropped 3 bases and J dropped 15 bases, with 4 bases sitting between them. The DNA of the CDR3 is TGTGCCAGCAGCGCGGGGTTCTTC. Amino acids: CASSAGFF.

The chain combines TRBV29-1 with TRBJ2-7; weak D call: TRBD2 (6 bases). Germline V CDR1 and CDR2: SQVTM, ANQGSEA. Trimming cost V 7 bases and J 0 bases, with 7 bases left between them. This CDR3 is 11 amino acids long. The CDR3 loop is CSAGSSYEQYF. In DNA form, the CDR3 reads TGCAGCGCCGGGAGCTCCTACGAGCAGTACTTC.

This rearrangement joins TRBV10-3 to TRBJ2-3; 8 bases fit TRBD2. The length of the CDR3 is 16 residues. J lost 5 bases, V lost 6 bases, and 13 bases had no gene match. Germline assignment: CDR1 ENHRY and CDR2 SYGVKD. CDR3 DNA: TGTGCCATCAGGGGAAGCGAGCGGGGGCCCCAAGATACGCAGTATTTT. It is translated as CAIRGSERGPQDTQYF.

This clonotype was seen many times. The J gene is TRBJ1-5, the V gene TRBV24-1; D may be TRBD1 (5 bases). V shed 3 bases and J shed 0 bases, with 8 bases lying between them. The CDR3 contains 15 residues. Germline V gene sequence: CDR1 KGHDR, CDR2 SFDVKD. CDR3 coding DNA: TGTGCCACCAGTGATGAGGGACCTAGCAATCAGCCCCAGCATTTT. Its protein is CATSDEGPSNQPQHF.

In this sample, this clonotype turned up many times. The chain has TRBV5-6 and TRBJ1-1; TRBD1 agrees at 7 bases. The CDR3 has 14 residues. With V trimmed by 6 bases and J by 5 bases, 10 bases remained unmatched. In germline, CDR1 is SGHDT, CDR2 YYEEEE. The CDR3 loop reads CASINRGARTEAFF. The CDR3 bases are TGTGCCAGCATTAACAGGGGAGCCCGGACTGAAGCTTTCTTT.

The chain joins TRBV7-2 to TRBJ1-6; D is uncertain. V lost 5 bases and J lost 7, with 9 bases in between. The germline gives CDR1 SGHTA, CDR2 FQGNSA. The CDR3 contains 13 residues. The CDR3 nucleotides are TGTGCCAGCAGCACCCAGAGGAATTCACCCCTCCACTTT. It specifies CASSTQRNSPLHF.

A few counts support this clonotype. The chain employs TRBV28 and TRBJ1-3, with TRBD1 as a possible D gene (6 bases). Germline CDR1 is MDHEN and CDR2 is SYDVKM. Between the trimmed V and J ends, which lost 5 bases and 4 bases, there was a span of 12 bases. This CDR3 is built from 14 residues. In DNA, the CDR3 is TGTGCCAGCAGTCCACAGGGATCAGGAAACACCATATATTTT. It specifies CASSPQGSGNTIYF.

Within the sample, this clonotype is medium-sized. The chain employs TRBV29-1 and TRBJ2-7; possible D gene TRBD1, 5 bases. CDR3 length: 12 residues. Per germline, CDR1 SQVTM and CDR2 ANQGSEA. Trimming removed 5 bases at V and 2 bases at J, with 10 bases between. The CDR3 bases are TGCAGCGTTTCGGCAGGGACCTACGAGCAGTACTTC. This encodes CSVSAGTYEQYF.

By share of the sample, this clonotype is medium-sized. V and J are TRBV29-1 and TRBJ1-5; D is unclear. This CDR3 has 13 amino acids. Germline V CDR1 and CDR2: SQVTM, ANQGSEA. Trimming took 2 bases from V and 6 from J, leaving 11 bases between them. The CDR3 sequence is CSVESASGQPQHF. In DNA, the CDR3 is TGCAGCGTTGAATCCGCTAGCGGTCAGCCCCAGCATTTT.